This T cell receptor (beta chain) derives from a study of blood T cell repertoires in COVID-19. For the study at large: Acute-phase and convalescent COVID-19 samples originated in the United States, Italy and Spain. T cells, B-cell-depleted T cells, or PBMCs supplied cDNA or gDNA.

The CDR3 totals 18 residues. Trimming removed 1 base from V and 3 bases from J; junction bases left unmatched: 11. Germline CDR1 and CDR2: MNHNS and SASEGT. Per the original methods: Nucleated cell number was recorded as an estimate derived from reference gene primer amplification. The protocol was immunoSEQ multiplex PCR, while the TCRdb copy is restricted to in-frame clones and leaves out a portion. The V and J calls and clone size were taken over from that table, and D and trimming were inferred from the DNA. The table shows about 110,000 clones, with more than 70% occurring only once. The source is a woman aged 70 to 79 who had recovered from COVID-19. What was sequenced was peripheral blood. The chain employs TRBV6-1 and TRBJ1-4, with 7 nucleotides matching TRBD1. The CDR3 loop is CASSEGVRGNAANEKLFF. The CDR3 DNA reads TGTGCCAGCAGTGAAGGAGTCAGGGGGAATGCGGCTAATGAAAAACTGTTTTTT.